Shown below are 12 T cell receptor beta chains from a single sample sequenced in a study of shared clonotypes between healthy human individuals. The protocol was immunoSEQ multiplex PCR, while the TCRdb copy is restricted to in-frame clones and leaves out a portion. The sample includes some 2,000,000 clones, roughly 94% of them seen just once. The specimen was naive CD4+ T cells sorted from blood. The subset here: CD45RA+ positively selected. These receptor sequences come from a man aged 18 to 35 in good health.

The chain employs TRBV29-1 and TRBJ2-2; 7 bases are shared with TRBD1. After removal of 7 bases from V and 7 bases from J, the junction contained 12 bases not matched to a gene. Germline CDR1 reads SQVTM; CDR2 reads ANQGSEA. This CDR3 spans 14 amino acids. The CDR3 sequence is CSASVGGAGGELFF. In DNA, the CDR3 is TGCAGCGCTTCGGTAGGGGGCGCGGGCGGGGAGCTGTTTTTT.

CDR3 in DNA: TGTGCCAGCAGCTTAAACTGGGGACGGGGGTATAATGAAAAACTGTTTTTT. Translating it yields CASSLNWGRGYNEKLFF. The chain has TRBV7-2 and TRBJ1-4; D is perhaps TRBD1 (5 bases). The CDR3 has 17 residues. V lost 2 bases to trimming and J lost 4 bases, with 17 bases between them. Germline assignment: CDR1 SGHTA and CDR2 FQGNSA. The entire variable domain, with the rest obtained from reference TRBV7-2 and TRBJ1-4, is as follows: GAGVSQSPSNKVTEKGKDVELRCDPISGHTALYWYRQSLGQGLEFLIYFQGNSAPDKSGLPSDRFSAERTGGSVSTLTIQRTQQEDSAVYLCASSLNWGRGYNEKLFFGSGTQLSVL.

The J gene is TRBJ2-3, the V gene TRBV4-3, with unresolved D. Germline assignment: CDR1 LGHNA and CDR2 YSLEER. The CDR3 runs to 13 residues. V was trimmed by 0 bases and J by 3 bases, leaving 4 bases between them. The CDR3 is CASSQERTDTQYF. Here the CDR3 DNA reads TGCGCCAGCAGCCAAGAAAGAACAGATACGCAGTATTTT.

The rearrangement links TRBV6-1 to TRBJ1-5, with D possibly matching TRBD1 (6 bases). The CDR3 is made up of 15 amino acids. V was pared by 5 bases and J by 5 bases, with 16 bases between. Germline-derived CDR1 and CDR2 are MNHNS and SASEGT. The CDR3 reads CASSLSGTLDQPQHF. For the CDR3, the DNA is TGTGCCAGCAGTCTCTCCGGGACATTGGATCAGCCCCAGCATTTT.

CDR3 protein: CASSPFGGGQETQYF. CDR3 nucleotide sequence: TGCGCCAGCAGCCCTTTTGGGGGGGGGCAAGAGACCCAGTACTTC. This chain links TRBV5-1 with TRBJ2-5, with 7 bases aligning to TRBD2. V trimming: 4 bases; J trimming: 2 bases; junction bases outside the gene matches: 8. Germline-derived CDR1 and CDR2 are SGHRS and YFSETQ. This CDR3 contains 15 residues.

The rearrangement uses TRBV19 and TRBJ1-1; possibly TRBD1 for D (5 bases). The V end lost 7 bases, the J end lost 5 bases, and 11 bases lay between the germline ends. The germline CDR1 and CDR2 sequences are LNHDA and SQIVND (reference sequence). The CDR3 is made up of 12 amino acids. The chain's CDR3 is CASNGARTEAFF. The DNA of the CDR3 is TGTGCCAGTAACGGGGCGAGGACTGAAGCTTTCTTT.

Concerning this clone: Other DNA sequences of this sample code for an identical CDR3. The J gene is TRBJ1-2, the V gene TRBV6-5; D is unresolved. CDR1 and CDR2 (germline): MNHEY, SVGAGI. V lost 5 bases, J lost 5 bases, and 9 bases lay in between. This CDR3 contains 12 residues. The CDR3 sequence: CASSPGSYGYTF. The CDR3 coding sequence is TGTGCCAGCAGTCCTGGTTCTTATGGCTACACCTTC.

The chain has TRBV7-9 and TRBJ2-7; 8 nucleotides line up with TRBD1. The germline gives CDR1 SEHNR, CDR2 FQNEAQ (reference sequence). The CDR3 is 14 residues long. V lost 5 bases, J lost 2 bases, and 5 bases stayed unmatched. CDR3 bases: TGTGCCAGCAGCCGGGACAGGACAACCTACGAGCAGTACTTC. The encoded protein is CASSRDRTTYEQYF.

The rearrangement links TRBV30 to TRBJ1-2, with D possibly TRBD1 on 5 matching bases. CDR3 size: 13 residues. Germline V CDR1 and CDR2: GTSNPN, SVGIG (reference sequence). V gave up 1 base and J gave up 5 bases, with 11 bases separating them. CDR3 amino acids: CAWSEGRPYGYTF. CDR3 DNA sequence: TGTGCCTGGAGTGAGGGGAGACCTTATGGCTACACCTTC.

This chain links TRBV6-5 with TRBJ1-2; D perhaps matches TRBD1 (5 bases). CDR3 length equals 15 residues. Trimming removed 6 bases at V and 4 bases at J, with 18 bases between. Germline V gene lookup returns CDR1 MNHEY and CDR2 SVGAGI. In DNA form, the CDR3 reads TGTGCCAGCAGGGGCCCGGGACGGACGGGCTATGGCTACACCTTC. Its protein product is CASRGPGRTGYGYTF.

Worth noting for this clone: One junction end disagrees with the germline gene, perhaps due to a read error. Other DNA sequences within the sample encode an identical CDR3. The chain joins TRBV7-2 to TRBJ2-3, with 7 positions matching TRBD2. Germline CDR1 and CDR2: SGHTA and FQGNSA. This CDR3 is built from 14 residues. The CDR3: CASSRAGITDTQYF. As DNA, the CDR3 is TGTGCCAGCAGCCGAGCGGGAATTACAGATACACAGTATTTT. The variable domain in full, completed from reference TRBV7-2 and TRBJ2-3, reads GAGVSQSPSNKVTEKGKDVELRCDPISGHTALYWYRQSLGQGLEFLIYFQGNSAPDKSGLPSDRFSAERTGGSVSTLTIQRTQQEDSAVYLCASSRAGITDTQYFGPGTRLTVL.

This clone was picked up one time. The chain is built from TRBV7-2 and TRBJ2-3, with TRBD2 matching over 12 bases. Germline V lookup: CDR1 SGHTA, CDR2 FQGNSA. V lost 7 bases to trimming and J lost 3 bases; unmatched junction nucleotides: 8. The CDR3 sequence is 16 residues long. CDR3 DNA: TGTGCCAGCACCAAAGCTAGCGGGAGGGGGACAGATACGCAGTATTTT. Translation: CASTKASGRGTDTQYF. Using reference TRBV7-2 and TRBJ2-3 for the parts outside the CDR3, the full variable domain is GAGVSQSPSNKVTEKGKDVELRCDPISGHTALYWYRQSLGQGLEFLIYFQGNSAPDKSGLPSDRFSAERTGGSVSTLTIQRTQQEDSAVYLCASTKASGRGTDTQYFGPGTRLTVL.